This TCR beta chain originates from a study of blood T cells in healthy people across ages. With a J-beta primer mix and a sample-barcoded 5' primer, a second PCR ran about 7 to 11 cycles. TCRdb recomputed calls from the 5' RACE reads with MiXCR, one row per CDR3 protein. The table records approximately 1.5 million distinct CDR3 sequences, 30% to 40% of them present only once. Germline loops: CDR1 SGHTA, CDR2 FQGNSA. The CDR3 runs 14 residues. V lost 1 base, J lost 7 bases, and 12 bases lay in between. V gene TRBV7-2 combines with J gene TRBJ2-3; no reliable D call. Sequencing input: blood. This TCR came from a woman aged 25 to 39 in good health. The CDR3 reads CASSLGPLPNTQYF. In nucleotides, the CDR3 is TGTGCCAGCAGCTTAGGGCCTCTCCCAAATACGCAGTATTTT.